This T cell receptor (beta chain) was found in a study of T cells after yellow fever vaccination. The study's findings and limits: Highly abundant clonotypes carried over from the bulk population could end up in FACS-sorted repertoires as contaminants. Although the secondary response was weaker, it peaked faster, at day 5 versus 15.

This clonotype was seen only a few times. The antigen remains unidentified. Germline CDR1 reads SEHNR; CDR2 reads FQNEAQ (reference sequence). This CDR3 spans 14 amino acids. Trimming removed 6 bases from V and 4 bases from J, with 12 bases in between. 5'RACE template switching produced TCR cDNA carrying a universal primer site and UMIs. TCRdb re-analysed the 5' RACE reads in MiXCR, keeping a single row per CDR3 protein. This table holds more than 300,000 distinct CDR3 sequences, around 11% found once. The chain employs TRBV7-9 and TRBJ1-4; D unresolved. This receptor was taken from a young man who received the YFV17D yellow fever vaccine. The specimen was CD4+ T cells sorted from PBMCs, collected 45 days after the yellow fever booster vaccination. CDR3 bases: TGTGCCAGCAGGGGCCTCTATAGTAATGAAAAACTGTTTTTT. Translating it yields CASRGLYSNEKLFF.